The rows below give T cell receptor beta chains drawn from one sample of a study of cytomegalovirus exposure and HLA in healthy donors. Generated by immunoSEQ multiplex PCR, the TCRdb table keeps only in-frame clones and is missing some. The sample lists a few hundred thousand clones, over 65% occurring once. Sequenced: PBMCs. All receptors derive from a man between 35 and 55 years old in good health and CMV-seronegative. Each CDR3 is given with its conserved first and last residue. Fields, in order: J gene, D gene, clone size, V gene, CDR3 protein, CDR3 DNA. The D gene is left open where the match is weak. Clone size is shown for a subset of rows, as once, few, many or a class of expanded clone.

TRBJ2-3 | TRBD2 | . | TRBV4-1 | CASSQRLAAGDTQYF | TGCGCCAGCAGCCAGAGACTAGCGGCGGGAGATACGCAGTATTTT
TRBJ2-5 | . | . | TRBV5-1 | CASSSPRVGETQYF | TGCGCCAGCAGCTCCCCCAGGGTTGGCGAGACCCAGTACTTC
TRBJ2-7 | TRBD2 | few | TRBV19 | CASSIAGTSGYSFSYEQYF | TGTGCCAGTAGTATCGCCGGGACTAGCGGTTATTCCTTCTCCTACGAGCAGTACTTC
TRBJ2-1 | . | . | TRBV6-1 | CASNGDNNEQFF | TGTGCCAGCAACGGGGATAACAATGAGCAGTTCTTC
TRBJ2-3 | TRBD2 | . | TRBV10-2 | CASSEFGGRGADTQYF | TGCGCCAGCAGTGAATTTGGCGGGAGGGGGGCAGATACGCAGTATTTT
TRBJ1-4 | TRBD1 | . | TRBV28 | CASRRYPGTGDEKLFF | TGTGCCAGCAGACGATATCCCGGGACAGGGGATGAAAAACTGTTTTTT
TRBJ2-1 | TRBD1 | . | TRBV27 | CASEFIAGGGEQFF | TGTGCCAGCGAGTTTATTGCAGGGGGCGGTGAGCAGTTCTTC
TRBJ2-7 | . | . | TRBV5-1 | CASSLERRSEQYF | TGCGCCAGCAGCTTGGAGCGAAGATCCGAGCAGTACTTC
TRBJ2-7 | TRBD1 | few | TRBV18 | CASSPGQGPSF | TGTGCCAGCTCACCAGGACAGGGGCCGTCCTTC
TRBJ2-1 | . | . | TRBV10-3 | CAISESRKGNEQFF | TGTGCCATCAGTGAGTCCAGGAAGGGGAATGAGCAGTTCTTC
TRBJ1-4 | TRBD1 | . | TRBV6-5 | CASSPGQGISEKLFF | TGTGCCAGCAGCCCGGGACAGGGGATTTCTGAAAAACTGTTTTTT
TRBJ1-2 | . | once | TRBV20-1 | CSATGLYGYTF | TGCAGTGCTACAGGGTTGTATGGCTACACCTTC
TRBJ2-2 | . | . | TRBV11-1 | CASSSGTSDKLFF | TGTGCCAGCAGCTCCGGGACATCCGATAAGCTGTTTTTT
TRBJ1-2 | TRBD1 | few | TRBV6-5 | CASSWTGASDYGYTF | TGTGCCAGCAGTTGGACAGGGGCGAGTGACTATGGCTACACCTTC
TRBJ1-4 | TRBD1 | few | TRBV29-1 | CSVVGDRADRGEKLFF | TGCAGCGTTGTAGGCGACAGGGCCGACCGGGGTGAAAAACTGTTTTTT
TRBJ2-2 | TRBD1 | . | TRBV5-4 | CASSSYRGENTGELFF | TGTGCCAGCAGCTCATACAGGGGCGAGAACACCGGGGAGCTGTTTTTT
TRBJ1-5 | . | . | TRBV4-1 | CASSQVLQGLGPQHF | TGCGCCAGCAGCCAGGTACTTCAGGGTTTGGGGCCCCAGCATTTT
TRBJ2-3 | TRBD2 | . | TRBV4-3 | CASSLTGGPTDTQYF | TGCGCCAGCAGCCTTACGGGGGGGCCCACAGATACGCAGTATTTT
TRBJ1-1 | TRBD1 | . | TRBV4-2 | CASSQDWTGEAFF | TGTGCCAGCAGCCAAGACTGGACAGGTGAAGCTTTCTTT
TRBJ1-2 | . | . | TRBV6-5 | CASSYRAGDGYTF | TGTGCCAGCAGTTACAGGGCAGGGGATGGCTACACCTTC
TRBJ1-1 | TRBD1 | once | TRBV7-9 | CASSFYRGLNTEAFF | TGTGCCAGCAGCTTTTACAGGGGGCTGAACACTGAAGCTTTCTTT
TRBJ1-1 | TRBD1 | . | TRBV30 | CAWKKAGGNTEAFF | TGTGCCTGGAAAAAGGCAGGGGGCAACACTGAAGCTTTCTTT
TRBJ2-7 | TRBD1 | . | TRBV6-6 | CASIQGASYEQYF | TGTGCCAGCATCCAGGGGGCCTCCTACGAGCAGTACTTC
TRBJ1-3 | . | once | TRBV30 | CAWKGWTSSGNTIYF | TGTGCCTGGAAGGGGTGGACGAGCTCTGGAAACACCATATATTTT
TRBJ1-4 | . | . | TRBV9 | CASSVGGRTNEKLFF | TGTGCCAGCAGCGTAGGAGGCAGGACAAATGAAAAACTGTTTTTT
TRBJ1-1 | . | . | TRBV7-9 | CASSSEDSPFMNTEAFF | TGTGCCAGCAGCTCCGAGGACAGTCCTTTTATGAACACTGAAGCTTTCTTT
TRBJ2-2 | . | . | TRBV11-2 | CASSLESEGSGELFF | TGTGCCAGCAGCTTAGAGTCGGAGGGATCCGGGGAGCTGTTTTTT
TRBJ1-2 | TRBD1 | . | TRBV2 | CASSRTGRYGYTF | TGTGCCAGCAGTAGGACAGGGAGGTATGGCTACACCTTC
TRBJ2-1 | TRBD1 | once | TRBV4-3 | CASSPTGAVYNEQFF | TGCGCCAGCAGCCCGACAGGGGCTGTATACAATGAGCAGTTCTTC
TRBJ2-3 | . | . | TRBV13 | CASSWGGKSTDTQYF | TGTGCCAGCAGCTGGGGCGGGAAGAGCACAGATACGCAGTATTTT
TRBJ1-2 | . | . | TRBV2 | CASSVEGFDGYTF | TGTGCCAGCAGTGTTGAGGGATTTGATGGCTACACCTTC
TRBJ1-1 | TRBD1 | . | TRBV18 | CASSPRAGTGSEGAFF | TGTGCCAGCTCACCACGCGCCGGGACAGGGTCTGAGGGAGCTTTCTTT
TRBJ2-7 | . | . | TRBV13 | CASSLGRGGDRQLQYF | TGTGCCAGCAGCTTAGGCCGGGGCGGTGACAGGCAGTTGCAGTACTTC
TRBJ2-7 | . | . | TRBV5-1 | CASSNPGVYEQYF | TGCGCCAGCAGCAACCCGGGAGTCTACGAGCAGTACTTC
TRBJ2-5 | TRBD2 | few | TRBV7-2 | CASRKASGGQYQETQYF | TGTGCCAGCAGGAAGGCTAGCGGGGGGCAGTACCAAGAGACCCAGTACTTC
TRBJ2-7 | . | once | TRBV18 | CASSFGGSYEQYF | TGTGCCAGCTCGTTCGGAGGCTCCTACGAGCAGTACTTC
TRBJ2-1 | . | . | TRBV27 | CASSFSGPNEQFF | TGTGCCAGCAGTTTCAGCGGGCCAAATGAGCAGTTCTTC
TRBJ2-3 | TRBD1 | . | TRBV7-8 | CASSRQGAGPDTQYF | TGTGCCAGCAGCCGACAGGGGGCTGGGCCAGATACGCAGTATTTT
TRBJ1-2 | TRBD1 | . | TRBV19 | CASQGQANYGYTF | TGTGCCAGCCAGGGACAGGCTAACTATGGCTACACCTTC
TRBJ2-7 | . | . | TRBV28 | CASSLFRTLAYEQYF | TGTGCCAGCAGTTTATTTCGGACACTCGCCTACGAGCAGTACTTC
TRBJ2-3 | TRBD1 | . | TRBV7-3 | CASSLGDSSTDTQYF | TGTGCCAGCAGCTTAGGGGACAGTAGCACAGATACGCAGTATTTT
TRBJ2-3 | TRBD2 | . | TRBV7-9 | CASSLLAVLGTDTQYF | TGTGCCAGCAGCTTACTAGCGGTCCTGGGCACAGATACGCAGTATTTT
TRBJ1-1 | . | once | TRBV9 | CASSPSRGTEAFF | TGTGCCAGCAGCCCTAGCCGGGGGACTGAAGCTTTCTTT
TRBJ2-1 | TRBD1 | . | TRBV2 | CASSEGETGGYNEQFF | TGTGCCAGCAGTGAAGGTGAGACAGGGGGTTACAATGAGCAGTTCTTC